The 23 T cell receptor beta chains below come from one sample, sequenced in a study of CXCR3-negative and CXCR3-positive naive CD8 T cells. Study-level results: Comparison of naive cells showed more hydrophobic TRB CDR3s in CXCR3-positive than in CXCR3-negative naive cells.

Researchers prepared the TRB cDNA libraries using 5' RACE with UMI labels. No DNA is given; TCRdb re-called the 5' RACE reads and lists each CDR3 protein once. This table lists approximately 90,000 distinct CDR3 sequences. What these receptors recognize is not known. What was sequenced was naive CXCR3+ CD8+ T cells from blood. This sample's subset: CD45RO-CCR7+CD27+CD95- naive CD8+ T cells expressing CXCR3 (TNR3+). These receptors were taken from a human donor in good health. Some clones in this sample may be carry-over from other donors' samples.

The rearrangement uses TRBV14 and TRBJ2-3; without DNA, the TCRdb call of TRBD2 cannot be checked. The germline gives CDR1 SGHDN, CDR2 FVKESK. The CDR3 runs 14 residues. The CDR3 sequence is CASSQLAGADTQYF. Supplemented by reference TRBV14 and TRBJ2-3, the full variable domain reads EAGVTQFPSHSVIEKGQTVTLRCDPISGHDNLYWYRRVMGKEIKFLLHFVKESKQDESGMPNNRFLAERTGGTYSTLKVQPAELEDSGVYFCASSQLAGADTQYFGPGTRLTVL.

The chain carries TRBV28 and TRBJ2-4. CDR3 size: 16 residues. Germline CDR1 reads MDHEN; CDR2 reads SYDVKM. The CDR3 sequence is CASSFSVEETKNIQYF. The variable domain in full, with the rest retrieved from reference TRBV28 and TRBJ2-4, is DVKVTQSSRYLVKRTGEKVFLECVQDMDHENMFWYRQDPGLGLRLIYFSYDVKMKEKGDIPEGYSVSREKKERFSLILESASTNQTSMYLCASSFSVEETKNIQYFGAGTRLSVL.

This sequence joins TRBV7-9 and TRBJ2-7; TCRdb selects TRBD1, and the lack of DNA leaves this call unchecked. This CDR3 has 14 residues. CDR1 and CDR2 from the germline V gene are SEHNR and FQNEAQ (reference sequence). CDR3 residues: CASSSPGRPYEQYF.

The chain combines TRBV28 with TRBJ2-7; with no DNA, the TCRdb D assignment of TRBD1 cannot be verified. Germline lookup yields CDR1 MDHEN and CDR2 SYDVKM. This CDR3 spans 16 amino acids. CDR3 sequence reads: CASSNPGTGSWYEQYF.

The chain uses TRBV6-2 or TRBV6-3 and TRBJ2-3; the TCRdb D gene call, TRBD2, has no DNA to confirm it. CDR1 and CDR2 (germline): MNHEY, SVGEGT. The CDR3 is 20 amino acids. CDR3 sequence: CASSYTETDFGLAGTDTQYF.

This chain connects TRBV29-1 to TRBJ2-1. CDR3 length equals 11 residues. Germline loops: CDR1 SQVTM, CDR2 ANQGSEA. The chain's CDR3 is CSVGGLNEQFF.

V is TRBV6-2 or TRBV6-3 and J is TRBJ2-7; TCRdb returns TRBD1, unconfirmable since there is no DNA. Looked up from germline, CDR1 is MNHEY and CDR2 is SVGEGT. This CDR3 has 12 residues. The chain's CDR3 is CASSPASYEQYF.

V and J are TRBV15 and TRBJ2-7; checking the TCRdb D call of TRBD1 is not possible without DNA. The CDR3 sequence is 13 residues long. Germline-derived CDR1 and CDR2 are LNHNV and YYDKDF (reference sequence). The CDR3 loop is CATCQGDSYEQYF.

The chain links TRBV28 to TRBJ2-3; the D gene TCRdb calls, TRBD1, cannot be checked with no DNA. The germline CDR1 and CDR2 sequences are MDHEN and SYDVKM. There are 13 residues in the CDR3. The chain's CDR3 is CASLDSPTDTQYF.

The chain combines TRBV28 with TRBJ2-2; TCRdb's assignment of TRBD1 cannot be checked, as there is no DNA. Germline V CDR1 and CDR2: MDHEN, SYDVKM. This CDR3 is built from 17 residues. This chain's CDR3 is CASSHPRQTANTGELFF. Combining the CDR3 with reference TRBV28 and TRBJ2-2 gives the whole variable domain DVKVTQSSRYLVKRTGEKVFLECVQDMDHENMFWYRQDPGLGLRLIYFSYDVKMKEKGDIPEGYSVSREKKERFSLILESASTNQTSMYLCASSHPRQTANTGELFFGEGSRLTVL.

The chain links TRBV12-3 or TRBV12-4 to TRBJ2-1. The CDR3 consists of 16 residues. The CDR3 loop reads CASSLFEGSSYNEQFF.

The V and J genes are TRBV20-1 and TRBJ2-3; the D gene TCRdb calls, TRBD2, cannot be checked with no DNA. The CDR3 is made up of 14 amino acids. Germline CDR1 DFQATT, CDR2 SNEGSKA (reference sequence). CDR3 loop: CSAIERGKIPTQYF.

This chain joins TRBV5-1 and TRBJ2-1; TCRdb designates TRBD1, a call that cannot be tested without DNA. Germline CDR1 SGHRS, CDR2 YFSETQ. CDR3 length: 15 amino acids. CDR3 region: CASSLQGNSYNEQFF.

This rearrangement joins TRBV7-9 to TRBJ2-7; TCRdb outputs TRBD2, but without DNA this stays unchecked. The CDR3 length is 17 residues. The V gene's germline CDR1 is SEHNR and CDR2 FQNEAQ (reference sequence). The CDR3 here is CASTSSRLAGGHGEQYF.

This chain connects TRBV28 to TRBJ2-1; the D gene TCRdb calls, TRBD1, cannot be checked with no DNA. Germline loops: CDR1 MDHEN, CDR2 SYDVKM. The CDR3 is 15 residues long. This chain's CDR3 is CASSLDISSYNEQFF.

The J gene is TRBJ2-7, the V gene TRBV28; checking the TCRdb D call of TRBD1 is not possible without DNA. This CDR3 contains 14 residues. Germline values: CDR1 MDHEN, CDR2 SYDVKM. CDR3 region: CASSLRDSSYEQYF.

The chain is built from TRBV5-5 and TRBJ1-2. CDR1 and CDR2 from the germline V gene are SGHKS and YYEKEE (reference sequence). The CDR3 has 14 residues. This CDR3 is CASSWGTLGYGYTF.

The chain carries TRBV21-1 and TRBJ2-1; TCRdb's D call of TRBD1 is untestable without DNA. TRBV21-1 counts as a pseudogene. The CDR3 loop spans 14 amino acids. Here the CDR3 reads CASKTGQGGNEQFF.

The chain recombines TRBV7-9 with TRBJ2-1; TCRdb proposes TRBD2, but this gene call is untestable without DNA. This CDR3 has 12 amino acids. Germline V gives CDR1 SEHNR, CDR2 FQNEAQ (reference sequence). This CDR3 is CASGSQQREQFF.

This chain connects TRBV28 to TRBJ2-7. The germline CDR1 and CDR2 sequences are MDHEN and SYDVKM. CDR3 length: 14 amino acids. The CDR3 here is CASSLGSEAYEQYF.

This chain joins TRBV4-3 and TRBJ2-7. The CDR3 extends over 15 amino acids. Germline loops: CDR1 LGHNA, CDR2 YSLEER. The CDR3 loop is CASSPSWGGSYEQYF.

The chain uses TRBV5-6 and TRBJ2-7; TCRdb designates TRBD1, a call that cannot be tested without DNA. The CDR3 contains 14 residues. Germline values: CDR1 SGHDT, CDR2 YYEEEE. This CDR3 reads CASSFGQGIYEQYF.

V is TRBV4-3 and J is TRBJ2-7; TCRdb names TRBD1, which stays unverified in the absence of DNA. CDR1 LGHNA and CDR2 YSLEER come from the germline V gene. CDR3 length equals 13 residues. CDR3 sequence reads: CASSPGTDYEQYF.